Described below is a single T cell receptor (beta chain) sequence and its context. Its antigen is undetermined. Germline lookup yields CDR1 SQVTM and CDR2 ANQGSEA. V was trimmed by 6 bases and J by 6 bases, leaving 15 bases between them. This CDR3 spans 13 amino acids. The table came from immunoSEQ multiplex PCR; TCRdb's copy has only in-frame clones and leaves some out. The sample lists about 84,000 clones; roughly 82% were seen once. The data originate from a study of PD-L1 blockade in urothelial cancer. Study at large: T cells were recovered from blood samples at a median of roughly 150,000. Study results and limitations: Better survival was forecast by a pretreatment blood TCR clonality below the median.

The sequence was obtained from a man aged 70-80 years with urothelial cancer. The chain couples TRBV29-1 to TRBJ2-1; possibly TRBD1 for D (7 bases). This material consisted of PBMCs, taken around atezolizumab (anti-PD-L1) treatment. CDR3 region: CSVFFQGGNEQFF. The CDR3 region has the DNA TGCAGCGTCTTCTTTCAGGGGGGCAATGAGCAGTTCTTC.